What follows are 8 T cell receptor beta chains derived from one specimen sequenced in a study of blood T cell repertoires in COVID-19. TCRdb keeps only in-frame clones here, not all; method: immunoSEQ multiplex PCR. The top ten hold 5.6% of the sample, which has under 200,000 clones, about 84% seen once. Sequenced input: PBMCs or T cells enriched from blood (not recorded which). The origin of the receptors is a man aged 40-50 years with acute COVID-19.

This chain uses TRBV7-9 with TRBJ2-2; 8 bases map to TRBD2. The CDR3 is 13 amino acids. Germline CDR1 reads SEHNR; CDR2 reads FQNEAQ (reference sequence). V lost 5 bases, J lost 8 bases, and 4 bases stayed unmatched. This CDR3 is CASSPGLVGELFF. CDR3 DNA: TGTGCCAGCAGCCCGGGACTAGTTGGGGAGCTGTTTTTT.

The CDR3 loop is CASSIGTGGSPLHF. The CDR3 DNA reads TGTGCCAGCAGTATCGGGACAGGAGGGTCACCCCTCCACTTT. The chain is built from TRBV27 and TRBJ1-6, with TRBD1 matching 8 bases. CDR1 is MNHEY and CDR2 is SMNVEV in the germline V gene (reference sequence). The V gene end was trimmed by 5 bases and the J gene end by 10 bases; junction bases not matched to a gene: 7. The length of the CDR3 is 14 residues.

The gene calls are TRBV5-1 and TRBJ2-7, with D uncertain. Germline V lookup: CDR1 SGHRS, CDR2 YFSETQ. The CDR3 contains 14 residues. The CDR3 DNA reads TGCCCCTCATACCTAACAGACAAATCCTACGAGCAGTACTTC. This translates into CPSYLTDKSYEQYF.

The gene calls are TRBV5-1 and TRBJ2-3; possible D gene TRBD2, 5 bases. Germline CDR1 and CDR2: SGHRS and YFSETQ. V lost 0 bases, J lost 1 base, and 12 bases lay in between. The CDR3 contains 16 residues. The CDR3 DNA follows: TGCGCCAGCAGCTTGGTCGAGGGAGCCGGCACAGATACGCAGTATTTT. Residues: CASSLVEGAGTDTQYF. Supplemented by reference TRBV5-1 and TRBJ2-3, the full variable domain reads KAGVTQTPRYLIKTRGQQVTLSCSPISGHRSVSWYQQTPGQGLQFLFEYFSETQRNKGNFPGRFSGRQFSNSRSEMNVSTLELGDSALYLCASSLVEGAGTDTQYFGPGTRLTVL.

The chain is built from TRBV29-1 and TRBJ2-2, with a weak D call TRBD1 (5 bases). Per germline, CDR1 SQVTM and CDR2 ANQGSEA. The V and J ends lost 0 bases and 4 bases respectively, with 9 bases between them. The CDR3 extends over 14 amino acids. The CDR3 here is CSVEETDRTGELFF. CDR3 in DNA: TGCAGCGTTGAAGAGACAGACCGCACCGGGGAGCTGTTTTTT.

This chain connects TRBV29-1 to TRBJ2-1; TRBD2 is a possible D gene (6 bases). Trimming stripped 2 bases from V and 2 bases from J, with 13 bases between. The CDR3 consists of 15 residues. Germline V gene sequence: CDR1 SQVTM, CDR2 ANQGSEA. The CDR3 coding sequence is TGCAGCGTTGAATACGGGAGAACGACCTACAATGAGCAGTTCTTC. It codes for CSVEYGRTTYNEQFF.

This rearrangement joins TRBV5-6 to TRBJ2-5; possible D gene TRBD1, 6 bases. The CDR3 extends over 14 amino acids. V was cut by 2 bases and J by 5 bases, with 13 bases left in between. Germline CDR1 and CDR2: SGHDT and YYEEEE. In DNA, the CDR3 is TGTGCCAGCAGCTTTCAACAGGGTACGGAGACCCAGTACTTC. This translates into CASSFQQGTETQYF.

This rearrangement joins TRBV2 to TRBJ2-7; D uncertain. The length of the CDR3 is 12 residues. The germline V and J ends were trimmed by 6 bases and 6 bases, with 12 bases remaining between them. The germline gives CDR1 SNHLY, CDR2 FYNNEI. In DNA, the CDR3 is TGTGCCAGCAGCAATTCTGTCGGCGAGCAGTACTTC. Its protein product is CASSNSVGEQYF.